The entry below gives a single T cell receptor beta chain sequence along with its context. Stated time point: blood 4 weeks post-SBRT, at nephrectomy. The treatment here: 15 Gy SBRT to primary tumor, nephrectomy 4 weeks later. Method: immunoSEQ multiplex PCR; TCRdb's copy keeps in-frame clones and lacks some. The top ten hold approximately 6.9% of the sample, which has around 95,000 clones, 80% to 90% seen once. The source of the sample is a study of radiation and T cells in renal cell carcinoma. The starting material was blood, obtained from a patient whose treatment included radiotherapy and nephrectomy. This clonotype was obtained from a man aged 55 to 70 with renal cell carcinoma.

This CDR3 is CASSFDRGSGETQYF. CDR3 in DNA: TGTGCCAGCAGTTTCGACAGGGGGTCTGGGGAGACCCAGTACTTC. The chain recombines TRBV27 with TRBJ2-5, with TRBD1 matching over 9 bases. The CDR3 is 15 amino acids. The V and J ends lost 3 bases and 5 bases, in that order; junction bases with no gene match: 7. Germline values: CDR1 MNHEY, CDR2 SMNVEV (reference sequence).